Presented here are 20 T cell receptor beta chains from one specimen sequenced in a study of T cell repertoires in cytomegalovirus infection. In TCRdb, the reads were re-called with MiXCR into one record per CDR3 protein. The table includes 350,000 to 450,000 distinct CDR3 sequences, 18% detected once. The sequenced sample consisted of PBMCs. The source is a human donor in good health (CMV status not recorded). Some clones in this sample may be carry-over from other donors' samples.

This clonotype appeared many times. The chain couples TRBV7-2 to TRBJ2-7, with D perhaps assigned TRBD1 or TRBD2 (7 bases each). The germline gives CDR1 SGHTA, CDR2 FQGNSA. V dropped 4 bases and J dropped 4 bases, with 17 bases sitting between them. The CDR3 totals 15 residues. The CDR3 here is CASSSGGGGRYEQYF. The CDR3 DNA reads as TGTGCCAGCAGCTCAGGGGGGGGAGGTCGGTACGAGCAGTACTTC.

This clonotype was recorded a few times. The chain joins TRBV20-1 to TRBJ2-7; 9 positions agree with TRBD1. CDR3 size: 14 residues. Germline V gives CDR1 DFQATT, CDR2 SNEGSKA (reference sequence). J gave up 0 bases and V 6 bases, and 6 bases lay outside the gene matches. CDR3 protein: CSAVRDRVSYEQYF. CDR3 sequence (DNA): TGCAGTGCGGTTCGGGACAGGGTCTCCTACGAGCAGTACTTC.

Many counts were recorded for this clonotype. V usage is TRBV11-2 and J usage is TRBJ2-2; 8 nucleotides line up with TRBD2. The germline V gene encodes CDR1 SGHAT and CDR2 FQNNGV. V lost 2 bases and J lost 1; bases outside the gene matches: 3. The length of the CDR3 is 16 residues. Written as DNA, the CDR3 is TGTGCCAGCAGCTTAATTCTAGCGGGGAACACCGGGGAGCTGTTTTTT. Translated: CASSLILAGNTGELFF.

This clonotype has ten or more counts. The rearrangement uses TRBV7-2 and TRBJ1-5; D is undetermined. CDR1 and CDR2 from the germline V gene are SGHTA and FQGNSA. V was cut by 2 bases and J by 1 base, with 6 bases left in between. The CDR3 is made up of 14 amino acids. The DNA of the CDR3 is TGTGCCAGCAGCTTAATAGTAAGCAATCAGCCCCAGCATTTT. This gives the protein CASSLIVSNQPQHF. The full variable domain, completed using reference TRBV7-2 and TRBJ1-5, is GAGVSQSPSNKVTEKGKDVELRCDPISGHTALYWYRQSLGQGLEFLIYFQGNSAPDKSGLPSDRFSAERTGGSVSTLTIQRTQQEDSAVYLCASSLIVSNQPQHFGDGTRLSIL.

Here the CDR3 reads CASTTGLRQETQYF. CDR3 in DNA: TGTGCCAGCACTACGGGCCTACGCCAAGAGACCCAGTACTTC. The genes are TRBV6-6 and TRBJ2-5; unclear D gene. CDR1 MNHNY and CDR2 SVGAGI come from the germline V gene (reference sequence). Trimming cost V 7 bases and J 1 base, with 13 bases left between them. The CDR3 is made up of 14 amino acids.

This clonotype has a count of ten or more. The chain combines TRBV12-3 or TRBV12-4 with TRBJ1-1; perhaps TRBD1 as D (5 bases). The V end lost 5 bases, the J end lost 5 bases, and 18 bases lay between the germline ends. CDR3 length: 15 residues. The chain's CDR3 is CASSLTRGGETEAFF. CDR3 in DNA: TGTGCCAGCAGTCTAACACGGGGAGGGGAAACTGAAGCTTTCTTT.

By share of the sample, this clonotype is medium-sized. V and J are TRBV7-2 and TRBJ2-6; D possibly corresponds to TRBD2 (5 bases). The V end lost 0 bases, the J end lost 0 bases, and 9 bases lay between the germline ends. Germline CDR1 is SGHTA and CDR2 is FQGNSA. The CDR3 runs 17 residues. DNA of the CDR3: TGTGCCAGCAGCTTAGCGGAGAGGGTCTCTGGGGCCAACGTCCTGACTTTC. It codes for CASSLAERVSGANVLTF. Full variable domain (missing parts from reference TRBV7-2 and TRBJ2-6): GAGVSQSPSNKVTEKGKDVELRCDPISGHTALYWYRQSLGQGLEFLIYFQGNSAPDKSGLPSDRFSAERTGGSVSTLTIQRTQQEDSAVYLCASSLAERVSGANVLTFGAGSRLTVL.

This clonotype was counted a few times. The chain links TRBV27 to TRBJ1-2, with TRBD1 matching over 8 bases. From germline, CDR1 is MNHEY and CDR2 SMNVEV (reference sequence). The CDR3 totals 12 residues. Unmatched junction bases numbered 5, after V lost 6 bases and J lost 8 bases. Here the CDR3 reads CASRQGGVGYTF. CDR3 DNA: TGTGCCAGCAGACAGGGGGGAGTAGGCTACACCTTC.

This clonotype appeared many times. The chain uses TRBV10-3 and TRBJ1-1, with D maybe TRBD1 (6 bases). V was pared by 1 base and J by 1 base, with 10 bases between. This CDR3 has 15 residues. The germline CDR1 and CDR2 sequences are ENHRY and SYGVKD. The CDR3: CAISEFPTGNTEAFF. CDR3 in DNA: TGTGCCATCAGTGAGTTTCCGACAGGGAACACTGAAGCTTTCTTT.

The CDR3 here is CASSEYSGWGRGSGNEQFF. CDR3 bases: TGTGCCAGCAGTGAATACAGTGGCTGGGGGCGAGGGTCGGGGAATGAGCAGTTCTTC. This sequence joins TRBV25-1 and TRBJ2-1; TRBD1 might be the D (6 bases). V shed 0 bases and J shed 7 bases, with 25 bases lying between them. CDR3 length: 19 residues. Germline V gene lookup returns CDR1 MGHDK and CDR2 SYGVNS.

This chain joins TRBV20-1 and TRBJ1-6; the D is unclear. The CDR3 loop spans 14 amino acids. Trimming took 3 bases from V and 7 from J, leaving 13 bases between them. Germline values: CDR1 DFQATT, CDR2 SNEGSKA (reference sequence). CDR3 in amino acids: CSARILGRNSPLHF. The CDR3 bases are TGCAGTGCTAGGATTTTAGGCAGAAATTCACCCCTCCACTTT.

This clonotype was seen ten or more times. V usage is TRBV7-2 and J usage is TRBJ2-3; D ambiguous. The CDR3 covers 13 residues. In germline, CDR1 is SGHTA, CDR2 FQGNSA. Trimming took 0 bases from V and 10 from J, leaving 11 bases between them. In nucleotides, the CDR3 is TGTGCCAGCAGCTTAGCGCTGAGTAAAGCGCAGTATTTT. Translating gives CASSLALSKAQYF.

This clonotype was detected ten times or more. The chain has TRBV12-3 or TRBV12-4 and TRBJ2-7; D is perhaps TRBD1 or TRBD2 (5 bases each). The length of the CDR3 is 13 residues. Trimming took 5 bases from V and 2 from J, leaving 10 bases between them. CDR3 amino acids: CASSRGQTYEQYF. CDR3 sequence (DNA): TGTGCCAGCAGTCGGGGCCAAACCTACGAGCAGTACTTC.

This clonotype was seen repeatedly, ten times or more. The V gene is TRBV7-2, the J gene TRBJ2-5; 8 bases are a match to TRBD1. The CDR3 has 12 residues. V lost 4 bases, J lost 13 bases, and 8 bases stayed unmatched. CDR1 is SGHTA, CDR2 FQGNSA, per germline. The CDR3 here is CASSSDRDRPYF. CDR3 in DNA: TGTGCCAGCAGCTCGGACCGGGACAGGCCGTACTTC.

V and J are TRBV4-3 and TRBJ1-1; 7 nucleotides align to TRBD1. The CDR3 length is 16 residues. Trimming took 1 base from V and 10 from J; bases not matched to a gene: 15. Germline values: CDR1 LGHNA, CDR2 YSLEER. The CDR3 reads CASSQGIGQFQGGAFF. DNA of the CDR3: TGCGCCAGCAGCCAAGGAATCGGACAGTTCCAGGGGGGAGCTTTCTTT.

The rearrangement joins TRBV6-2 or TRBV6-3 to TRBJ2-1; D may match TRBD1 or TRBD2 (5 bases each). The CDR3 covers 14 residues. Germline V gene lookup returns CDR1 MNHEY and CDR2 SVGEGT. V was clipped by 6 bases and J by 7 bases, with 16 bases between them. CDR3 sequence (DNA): TGTGCCAGCAGCTTCGCCGGGACGCAGAATGAGCAGTTCTTC. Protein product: CASSFAGTQNEQFF.

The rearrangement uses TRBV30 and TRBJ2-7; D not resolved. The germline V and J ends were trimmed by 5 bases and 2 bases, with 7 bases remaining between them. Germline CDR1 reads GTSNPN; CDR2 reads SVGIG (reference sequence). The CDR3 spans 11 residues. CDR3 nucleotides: TGTGCCTGGTCGGACCCCTACGAGCAGTACTTC. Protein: CAWSDPYEQYF.

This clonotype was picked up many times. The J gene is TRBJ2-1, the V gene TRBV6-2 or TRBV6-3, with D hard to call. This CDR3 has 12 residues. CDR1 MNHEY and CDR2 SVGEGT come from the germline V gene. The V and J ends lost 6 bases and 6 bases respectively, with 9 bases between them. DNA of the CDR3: TGTGCCAGCAGGAACCCCAGCAATGAGCAGTTCTTC. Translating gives CASRNPSNEQFF.

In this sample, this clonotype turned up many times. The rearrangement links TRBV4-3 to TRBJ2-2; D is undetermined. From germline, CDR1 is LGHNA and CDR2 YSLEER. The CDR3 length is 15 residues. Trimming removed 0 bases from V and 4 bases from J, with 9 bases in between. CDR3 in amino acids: CASSQDFVSTGELFF. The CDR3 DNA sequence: TGCGCCAGCAGCCAAGATTTTGTGAGCACCGGGGAGCTGTTTTTT.

DNA for the CDR3: TGTGCCGAGGTGGGGGGATGGCTCTATGGCTACACCTTC. This sequence encodes CAEVGGWLYGYTF. V and J are TRBV2 and TRBJ1-2, with D possibly matching TRBD1 (5 bases). V was clipped by 11 bases and J by 4 bases, with 17 bases between them. The germline V gene encodes CDR1 SNHLY and CDR2 FYNNEI. The CDR3 covers 13 residues.